This T cell receptor (beta chain) is from a study of control samples from healthy donors and cancer patients (TCRdb year 2020). CDR1 and CDR2 (WNHNN, SYGVQD) derive from the germline V gene (reference sequence). V loses 4 bases of germline sequence and J loses 6 bases, and the interval between the two ends is 8 bases. CDR3 length: 12 amino acids, cysteine to phenylalanine. Kept here is only the CDR3 DNA, which spans 36 bases and is read in frame from base 1. The method behind the library was the immunoSEQ multiplex PCR assay. Here the immuneACCESS table is served through TCRdb, limited to in-frame sequences with V and J called. Missing clones are a known gap in these copies; in checked studies unresolved V genes cover under half, and the rest lacks a known reason. The sample table lists around 140,000 clones, about nine tenths of them with a count of one. The ten largest clones take up more than 6.5% of the sample.

Concerning this clone itself: Its antigen remains unidentified. No qualities accompany the bases; no much larger clone lies one base away.

This TCR was sampled from a man over 45 with head and neck cancer. Sequenced input: PBMCs. Recombination connected TRBV10-1 to TRBJ2-3; a confident D gene designation cannot be given. The nucleotides read TGCGCCAGCAGTGCCTCTGGGGATACGCAGTATTTT. Its protein is CASSASGDTQYF.